This TCR beta chain was identified in a study of T cell repertoires in cytomegalovirus infection. Overall study context: Based on public TCR beta signatures, there were indications of CMV infection and of a matching HLA type.

Study observations and caveats: The cumulative frequency of public TCR beta families identified carriers of CMV plus the relevant HLA.

In its sample, this clonotype was seen many times. As yet, its antigen is unknown. The CDR3 has 13 amino acids. Germline CDR1 SGHDN, CDR2 FVKESK. Trimming cost V 3 bases and J 10 bases; bases outside gene matches: 4. MiXCR was run by TCRdb on the reads, yielding one entry per CDR3 protein. The sample yields 480,000 or so distinct CDR3 sequences, approximately 10% seen once. Specimen: PBMCs. The rearrangement uses TRBV14 and TRBJ1-2; TRBD1 matches 11 bases. This clonotype was sampled from a human donor in good health (CMV status not recorded). Some clones in this sample may be carry-over from other donors' samples. CDR3 nucleotide sequence: TGTGCCAGCAGCCAGGCGGACAGGGGGCCCTACACCTTC. It encodes CASSQADRGPYTF.